The clone carrying this T cell receptor (beta chain) has a count of ten or more. Researchers attached unique molecular identifiers to individual cDNA molecules. Each CDR3 protein is one row after TCRdb ran MiXCR on the 5' RACE reads. The repertoire holds 25,000 to 30,000 distinct CDR3 sequences, with 9.5% to 10% as singletons. The data stem from a study of early T cells in non-severe SARS-CoV-2 infection. The CDR3 has 14 amino acids. V was cut by 1 base and J by 1 base, with 7 bases left in between. Per the germline V gene, CDR1 is LNHNV and CDR2 is YYDKDF (reference sequence). The receptor comes from an adult who was a healthcare worker with PCR-confirmed SARS-CoV-2 infection or an uninfected control (not recorded which). The sequenced sample was whole blood. The chain uses TRBV15 and TRBJ1-1; no clear D. In DNA, the CDR3 is TGTGCCACCAGCAGAGGACGGAAGAACACTGAAGCTTTCTTT. Translating it yields CATSRGRKNTEAFF.